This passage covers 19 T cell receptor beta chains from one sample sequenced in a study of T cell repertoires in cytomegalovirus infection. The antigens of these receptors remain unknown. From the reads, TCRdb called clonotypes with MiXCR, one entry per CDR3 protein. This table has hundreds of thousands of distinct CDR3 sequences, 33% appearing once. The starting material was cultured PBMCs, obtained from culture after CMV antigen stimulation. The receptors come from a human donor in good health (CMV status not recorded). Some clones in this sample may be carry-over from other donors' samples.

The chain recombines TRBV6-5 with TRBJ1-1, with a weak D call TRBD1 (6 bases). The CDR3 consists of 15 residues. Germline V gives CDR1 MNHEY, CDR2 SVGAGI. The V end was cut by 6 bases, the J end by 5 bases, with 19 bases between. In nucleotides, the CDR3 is TGTGCCAGCAGCTCCTATACCAGGGGAGGGACTGAAGCTTTCTTT. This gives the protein CASSSYTRGGTEAFF.

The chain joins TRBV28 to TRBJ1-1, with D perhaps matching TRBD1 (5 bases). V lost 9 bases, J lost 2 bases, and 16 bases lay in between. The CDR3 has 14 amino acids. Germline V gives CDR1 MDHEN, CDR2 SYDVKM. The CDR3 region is CASKTGTANTEAFF. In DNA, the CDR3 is TGTGCCAGTAAGACCGGGACGGCCAACACTGAAGCTTTCTTT.

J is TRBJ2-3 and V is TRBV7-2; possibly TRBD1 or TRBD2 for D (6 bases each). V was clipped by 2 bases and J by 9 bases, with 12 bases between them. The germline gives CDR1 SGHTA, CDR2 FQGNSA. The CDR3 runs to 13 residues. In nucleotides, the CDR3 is TGTGCCAGCAGCTTATGGGGGGCCGACACGCAGTATTTT. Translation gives CASSLWGADTQYF.

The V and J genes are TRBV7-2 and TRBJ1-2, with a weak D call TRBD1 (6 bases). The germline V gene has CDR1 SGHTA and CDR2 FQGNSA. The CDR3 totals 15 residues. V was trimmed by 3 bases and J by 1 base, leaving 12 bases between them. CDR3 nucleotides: TGTGCCAGCAGCTTGGGGACATCGGTTAACTATGGCTACACCTTC. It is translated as CASSLGTSVNYGYTF. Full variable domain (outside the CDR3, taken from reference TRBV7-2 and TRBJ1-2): GAGVSQSPSNKVTEKGKDVELRCDPISGHTALYWYRQSLGQGLEFLIYFQGNSAPDKSGLPSDRFSAERTGGSVSTLTIQRTQQEDSAVYLCASSLGTSVNYGYTFGSGTRLTVV.

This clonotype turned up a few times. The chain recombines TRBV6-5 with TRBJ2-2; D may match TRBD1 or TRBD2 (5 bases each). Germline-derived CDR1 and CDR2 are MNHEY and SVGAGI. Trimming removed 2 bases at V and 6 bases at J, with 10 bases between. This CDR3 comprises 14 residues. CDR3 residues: CASSYRVGAGELFF. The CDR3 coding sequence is TGTGCCAGCAGTTACCGGGTGGGGGCCGGGGAGCTGTTTTTT.

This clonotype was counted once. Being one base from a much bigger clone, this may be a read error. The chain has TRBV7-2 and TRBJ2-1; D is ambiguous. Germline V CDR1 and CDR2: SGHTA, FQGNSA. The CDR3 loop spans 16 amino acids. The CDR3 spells CANSDTGPRNRDEQFF. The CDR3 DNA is TGTGCCAACAGCGATACCGGCCCTCGTAATCGGGATGAGCAGTTCTTC.

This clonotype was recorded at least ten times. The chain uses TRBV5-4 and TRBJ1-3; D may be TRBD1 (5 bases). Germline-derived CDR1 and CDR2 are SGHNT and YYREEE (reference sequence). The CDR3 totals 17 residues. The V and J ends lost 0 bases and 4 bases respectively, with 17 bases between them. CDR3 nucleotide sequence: TGTGCCAGCAGCTTGGATGGACAACCAAGGTCGGGAAACACCATATATTTT. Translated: CASSLDGQPRSGNTIYF.

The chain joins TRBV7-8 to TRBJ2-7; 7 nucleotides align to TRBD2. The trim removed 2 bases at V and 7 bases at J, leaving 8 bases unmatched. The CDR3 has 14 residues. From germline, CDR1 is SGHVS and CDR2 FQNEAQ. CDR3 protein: CASSLRAGVDEQYF. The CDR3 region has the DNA TGTGCCAGCAGCTTACGGGCGGGAGTGGATGAGCAGTACTTC.

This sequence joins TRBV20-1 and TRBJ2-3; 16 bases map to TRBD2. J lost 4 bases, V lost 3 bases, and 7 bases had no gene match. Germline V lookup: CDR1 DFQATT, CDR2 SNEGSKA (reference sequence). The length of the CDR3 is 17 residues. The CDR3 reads CSASTGTSGRASDTQYF. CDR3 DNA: TGCAGTGCTAGCACCGGGACTAGCGGGAGGGCCTCAGATACGCAGTATTTT.

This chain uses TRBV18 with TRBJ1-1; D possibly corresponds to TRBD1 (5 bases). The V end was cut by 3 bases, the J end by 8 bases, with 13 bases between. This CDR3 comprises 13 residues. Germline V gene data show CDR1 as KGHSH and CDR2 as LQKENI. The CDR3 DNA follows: TGTGCCAGCTCACCCCCTGGGACCGAGGAAGCTTTCTTT. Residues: CASSPPGTEEAFF. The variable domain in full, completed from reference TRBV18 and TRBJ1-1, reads NAGVMQNPRHLVRRRGQEARLRCSPMKGHSHVYWYRQLPEEGLKFMVYLQKENIIDESGMPKERFSAEFPKEGPSILRIQQVVRGDSAAYFCASSPPGTEEAFFGQGTRLTVV.

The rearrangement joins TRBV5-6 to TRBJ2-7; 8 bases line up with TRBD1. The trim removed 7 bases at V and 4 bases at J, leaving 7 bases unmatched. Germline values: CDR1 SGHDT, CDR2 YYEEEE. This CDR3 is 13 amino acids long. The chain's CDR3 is CASSGQGRYEQYF. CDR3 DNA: TGTGCCAGCTCCGGACAGGGCAGGTACGAGCAGTACTTC.

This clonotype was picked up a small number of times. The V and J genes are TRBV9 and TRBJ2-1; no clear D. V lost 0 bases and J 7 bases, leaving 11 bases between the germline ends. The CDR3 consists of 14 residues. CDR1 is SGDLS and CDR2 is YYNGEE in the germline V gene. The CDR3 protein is CASSVATARNEQFF. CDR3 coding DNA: TGTGCCAGCAGCGTAGCAACCGCGAGGAATGAGCAGTTCTTC.

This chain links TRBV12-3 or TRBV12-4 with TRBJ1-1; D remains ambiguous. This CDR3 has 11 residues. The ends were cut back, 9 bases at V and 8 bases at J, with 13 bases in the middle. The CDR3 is CASSQRREAFF. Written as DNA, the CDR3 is TGTGCCAGTTCTCAAAGGAGAGAAGCTTTCTTT.

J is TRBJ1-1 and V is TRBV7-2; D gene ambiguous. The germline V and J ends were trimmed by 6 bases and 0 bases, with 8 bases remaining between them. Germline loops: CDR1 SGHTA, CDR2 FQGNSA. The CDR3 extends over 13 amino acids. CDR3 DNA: TGTGCCAGCAGGGGGTTAGTGAACACTGAAGCTTTCTTT. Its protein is CASRGLVNTEAFF.

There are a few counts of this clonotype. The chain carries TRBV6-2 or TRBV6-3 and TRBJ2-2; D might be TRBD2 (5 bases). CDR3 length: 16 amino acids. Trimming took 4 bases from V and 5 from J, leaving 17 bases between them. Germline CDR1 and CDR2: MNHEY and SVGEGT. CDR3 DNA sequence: TGTGCCAGCAGTTGTGATCGGGAAAAGGAGACCGGGGAGCTGTTTTTT. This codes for CASSCDREKETGELFF.

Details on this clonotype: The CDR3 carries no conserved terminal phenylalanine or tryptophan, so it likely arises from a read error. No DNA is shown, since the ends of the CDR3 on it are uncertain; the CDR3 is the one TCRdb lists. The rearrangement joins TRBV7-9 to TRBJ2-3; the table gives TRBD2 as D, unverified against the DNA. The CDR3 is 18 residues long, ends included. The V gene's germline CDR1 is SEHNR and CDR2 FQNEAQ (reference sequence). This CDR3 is CASSFGTGTSEITDTCYL.

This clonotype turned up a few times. DNA of the CDR3: TGTGCCAGCAGTTTTGGCGGGAGGGCAGAATACAATGAGCAGTTCTTC. Translated: CASSFGGRAEYNEQFF. The V call is TRBV12-3 or TRBV12-4, the J call TRBJ2-1; 9 nucleotides agree with TRBD2. V shed 3 bases and J 4 bases; nucleotides not matched to a gene: 7. The CDR3 contains 16 residues.

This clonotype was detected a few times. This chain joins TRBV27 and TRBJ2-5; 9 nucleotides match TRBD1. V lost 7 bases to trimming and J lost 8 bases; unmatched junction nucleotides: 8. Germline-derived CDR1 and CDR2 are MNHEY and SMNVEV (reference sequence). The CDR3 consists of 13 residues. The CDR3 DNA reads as TGTGCCAGCAAACAGGGGGCCGGGGATACCCAGTACTTC. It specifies CASKQGAGDTQYF.

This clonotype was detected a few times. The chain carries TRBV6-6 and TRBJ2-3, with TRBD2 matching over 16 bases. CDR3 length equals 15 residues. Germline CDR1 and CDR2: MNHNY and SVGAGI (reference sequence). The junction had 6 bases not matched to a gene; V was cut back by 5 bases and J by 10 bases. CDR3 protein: CASSVPGLAGGAQYF. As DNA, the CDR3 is TGTGCCAGCAGTGTGCCGGGACTAGCGGGGGGGGCGCAGTATTTT.